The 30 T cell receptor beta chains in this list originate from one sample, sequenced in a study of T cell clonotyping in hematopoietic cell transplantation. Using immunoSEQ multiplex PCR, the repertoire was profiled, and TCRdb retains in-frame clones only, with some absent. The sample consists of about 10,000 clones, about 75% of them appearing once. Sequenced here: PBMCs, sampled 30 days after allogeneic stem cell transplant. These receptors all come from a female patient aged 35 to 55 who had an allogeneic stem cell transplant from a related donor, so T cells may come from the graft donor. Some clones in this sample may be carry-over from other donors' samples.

The CDR3 loop reads CATSTTGNTEAFF. For the CDR3, the DNA is TGTGCCACCAGCACAACAGGGAACACTGAAGCTTTCTTT. The chain couples TRBV15 to TRBJ1-1; a weak D match, TRBD1 (5 bases). Germline CDR1 reads LNHNV; CDR2 reads YYDKDF (reference sequence). The CDR3 length is 13 residues. The V and J ends lost 4 bases and 1 base respectively, with 7 bases between them. The complete variable domain, with remaining parts taken from reference TRBV15 and TRBJ1-1, reads DAMVIQNPRYQVTQFGKPVTLSCSQTLNHNVMYWYQQKSSQAPKLLFHYYDKDFNNEADTPDNFQSRRPNTSFCFLDIRSPGLGDTAMYLCATSTTGNTEAFFGQGTRLTVV.

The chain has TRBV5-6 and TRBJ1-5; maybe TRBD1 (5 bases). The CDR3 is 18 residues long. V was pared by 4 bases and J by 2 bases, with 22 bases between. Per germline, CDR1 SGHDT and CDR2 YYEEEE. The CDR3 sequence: CASSRSRDGDGGNQPQHF. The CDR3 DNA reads TGTGCCAGCAGCCGGTCGCGGGACGGAGACGGCGGCAATCAGCCCCAGCATTTT.

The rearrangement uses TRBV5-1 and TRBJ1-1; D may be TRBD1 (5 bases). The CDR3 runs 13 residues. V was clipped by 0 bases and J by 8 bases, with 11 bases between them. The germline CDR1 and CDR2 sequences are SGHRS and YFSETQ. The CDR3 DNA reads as TGCGCCAGCAGCTTGGGGGGCGGTTGGGAAGCTTTCTTT. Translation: CASSLGGGWEAFF.

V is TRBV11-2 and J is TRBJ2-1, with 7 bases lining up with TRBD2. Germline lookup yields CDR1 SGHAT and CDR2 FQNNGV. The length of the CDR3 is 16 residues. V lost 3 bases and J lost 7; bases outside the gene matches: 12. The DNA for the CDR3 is TGTGCCAGCAGCTTTCCAAAAGCGGGATTGGGGAATGAGCAGTTCTTC. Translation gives CASSFPKAGLGNEQFF.

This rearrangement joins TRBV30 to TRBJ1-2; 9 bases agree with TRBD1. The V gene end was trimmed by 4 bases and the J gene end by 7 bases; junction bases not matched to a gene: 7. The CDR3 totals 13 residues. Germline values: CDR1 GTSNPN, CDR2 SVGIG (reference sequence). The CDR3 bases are TGTGCCTGGATCGGGACAGGGAAAGGTGGCTACACCTTC. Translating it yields CAWIGTGKGGYTF.

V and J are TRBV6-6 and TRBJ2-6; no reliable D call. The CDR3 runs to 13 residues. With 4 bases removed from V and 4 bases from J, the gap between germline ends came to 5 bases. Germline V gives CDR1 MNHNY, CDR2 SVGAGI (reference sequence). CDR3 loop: CASSSTGANVLTF. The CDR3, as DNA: TGTGCCAGCAGTTCTACAGGGGCCAACGTCCTGACTTTC.

The DNA of the CDR3 is TGTGCCAGCAGCGTAGTATCAGACACTGAAGCTTTCTTT. It codes for CASSVVSDTEAFF. The V gene is TRBV9, the J gene TRBJ1-1; D is undetermined. The germline CDR1 and CDR2 sequences are SGDLS and YYNGEE. The CDR3 spans 13 residues. Trimming cost V 0 bases and J 3 bases, with 6 bases left between them. The full variable domain, its missing parts supplied by reference TRBV9 and TRBJ1-1, is DSGVTQTPKHLITATGQRVTLRCSPRSGDLSVYWYQQSLDQGLQFLIQYYNGEERAKGNILERFSAQQFPDLHSELNLSSLELGDSALYFCASSVVSDTEAFFGQGTRLTVV.

CDR3 amino acids: CASSPGNEKLFF. In DNA, the CDR3 is TGTGCCAGCAGTCCAGGAAATGAAAAACTGTTTTTT. V gene TRBV6-5 combines with J gene TRBJ1-4; the D is unclear. Germline CDR1 and CDR2: MNHEY and SVGAGI. Trimming shortened V by 5 bases and J by 5 bases, and 6 bases separated the two germline ends. This CDR3 is built from 12 residues.

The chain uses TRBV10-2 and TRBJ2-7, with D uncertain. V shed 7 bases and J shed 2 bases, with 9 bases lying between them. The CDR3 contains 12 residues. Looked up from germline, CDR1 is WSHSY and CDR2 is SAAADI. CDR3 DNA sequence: TGCGCCAGCACCAGCTTCACCTACGAGCAGTACTTC. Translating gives CASTSFTYEQYF.

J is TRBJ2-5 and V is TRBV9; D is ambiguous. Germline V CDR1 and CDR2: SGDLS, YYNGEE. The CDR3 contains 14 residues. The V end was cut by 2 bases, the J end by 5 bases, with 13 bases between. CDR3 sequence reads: CASSVGNAGETQYF. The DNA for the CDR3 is TGTGCCAGCAGCGTGGGTAACGCCGGTGAGACCCAGTACTTC.

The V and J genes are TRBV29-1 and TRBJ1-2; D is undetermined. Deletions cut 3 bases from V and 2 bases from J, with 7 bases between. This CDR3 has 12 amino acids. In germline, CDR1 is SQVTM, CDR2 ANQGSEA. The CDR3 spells CSVEEGNYGYTF. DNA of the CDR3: TGCAGCGTTGAGGAAGGGAACTATGGCTACACCTTC.

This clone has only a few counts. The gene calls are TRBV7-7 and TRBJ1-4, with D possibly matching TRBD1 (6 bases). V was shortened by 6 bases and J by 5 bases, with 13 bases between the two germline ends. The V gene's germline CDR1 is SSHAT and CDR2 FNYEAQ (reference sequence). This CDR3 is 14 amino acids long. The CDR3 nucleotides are TGTGCCAGCAGTCAGGGGCCGGGAAATGAAAAACTGTTTTTT. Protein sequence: CASSQGPGNEKLFF. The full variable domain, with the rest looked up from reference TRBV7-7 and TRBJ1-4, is GAGVSQSPRYKVTKRGQDVTLRCDPISSHATLYWYQQALGQGPEFLTYFNYEAQPDKSGLPSDRFSAERPEGSISTLTIQRTEQRDSAMYRCASSQGPGNEKLFFGSGTQLSVL.

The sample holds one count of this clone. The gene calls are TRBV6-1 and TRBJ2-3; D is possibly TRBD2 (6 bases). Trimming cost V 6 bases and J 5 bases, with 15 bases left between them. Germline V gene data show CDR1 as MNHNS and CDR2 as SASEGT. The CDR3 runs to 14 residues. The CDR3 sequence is CASRLSGSGDTQYF. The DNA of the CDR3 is TGTGCCAGCAGACTGTCTGGTAGCGGAGATACGCAGTATTTT.

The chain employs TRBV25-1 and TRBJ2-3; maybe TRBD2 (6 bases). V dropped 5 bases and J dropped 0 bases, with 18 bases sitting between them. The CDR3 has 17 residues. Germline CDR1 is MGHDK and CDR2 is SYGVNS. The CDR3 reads CASSKGTLATSTDTQYF. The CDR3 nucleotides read TGTGCCAGCAGTAAAGGGACCCTAGCGACTAGCACAGATACGCAGTATTTT.

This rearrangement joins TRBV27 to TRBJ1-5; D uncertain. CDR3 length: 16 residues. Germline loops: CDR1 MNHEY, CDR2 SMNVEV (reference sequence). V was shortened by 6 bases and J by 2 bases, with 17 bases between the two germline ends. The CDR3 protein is CASRTQASGRNQPQHF. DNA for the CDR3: TGTGCCAGCAGAACTCAGGCTTCTGGGCGCAATCAGCCCCAGCATTTT.

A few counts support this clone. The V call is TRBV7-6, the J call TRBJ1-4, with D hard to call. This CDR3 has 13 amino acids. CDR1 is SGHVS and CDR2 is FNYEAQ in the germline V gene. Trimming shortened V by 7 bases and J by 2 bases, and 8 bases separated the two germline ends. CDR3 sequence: CASTPRTNEKLFF. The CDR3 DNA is TGTGCCAGCACCCCAAGGACTAATGAAAAACTGTTTTTT.

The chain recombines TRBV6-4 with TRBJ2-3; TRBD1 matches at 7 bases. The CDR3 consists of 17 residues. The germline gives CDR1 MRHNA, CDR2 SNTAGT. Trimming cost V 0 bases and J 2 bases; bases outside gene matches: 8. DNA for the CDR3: TGTGCCAGCAGTGACTCTAAAGAGGGGGCCCACACAGATACGCAGTATTTT. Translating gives CASSDSKEGAHTDTQYF.

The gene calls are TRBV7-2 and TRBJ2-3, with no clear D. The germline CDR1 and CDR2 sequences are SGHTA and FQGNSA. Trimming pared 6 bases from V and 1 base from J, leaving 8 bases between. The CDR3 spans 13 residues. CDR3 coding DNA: TGTGCCAGCAGTCCCGATGGCACAGATACGCAGTATTTT. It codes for CASSPDGTDTQYF.

CDR3 bases: TGCAGCGTTTCGATCGGTGGCACCGGGGAGCTGTTTTTT. It specifies CSVSIGGTGELFF. J is TRBJ2-2 and V is TRBV29-1; D remains ambiguous. Trimming left V 5 bases short and J 4 bases short, with 11 bases between. Germline CDR1 is SQVTM and CDR2 is ANQGSEA. This CDR3 is built from 13 residues.

In DNA form, the CDR3 reads TGTGCCAGCAGCCAACCGGGACAGCAAGCTTTCTTT. It is translated as CASSQPGQQAFF. The chain joins TRBV7-6 to TRBJ1-1; 7 nucleotides line up with TRBD1. Germline lookup yields CDR1 SGHVS and CDR2 FNYEAQ. V lost 5 bases and J lost 9; bases outside the gene matches: 6. The CDR3 has 12 residues.

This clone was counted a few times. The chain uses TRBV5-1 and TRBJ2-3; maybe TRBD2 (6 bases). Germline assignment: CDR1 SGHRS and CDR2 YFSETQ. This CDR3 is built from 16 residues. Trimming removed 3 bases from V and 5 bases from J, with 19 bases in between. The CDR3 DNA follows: TGCGCCAGCAGCTCTGGGGGACTCAAGGGAGGAGATACGCAGTATTTT. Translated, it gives CASSSGGLKGGDTQYF.

The CDR3 loop reads CASSRDGATDTQYF. The DNA of the CDR3 is TGCGCCAGCAGCCGGGACGGGGCCACAGATACGCAGTATTTT. The chain recombines TRBV4-1 with TRBJ2-3; D is tentatively TRBD1 or TRBD2 (5 bases each). The CDR3 loop spans 14 amino acids. V lost 4 bases and J 2 bases, leaving 10 bases between the germline ends. In germline, CDR1 is MGHRA, CDR2 YSYEKL.

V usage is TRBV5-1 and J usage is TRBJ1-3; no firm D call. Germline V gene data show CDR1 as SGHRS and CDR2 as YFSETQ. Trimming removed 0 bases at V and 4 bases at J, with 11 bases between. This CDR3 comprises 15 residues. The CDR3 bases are TGCGCCAGCAGCTTGGCCGGCATGGTAGGAAACACCATATATTTT. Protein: CASSLAGMVGNTIYF.

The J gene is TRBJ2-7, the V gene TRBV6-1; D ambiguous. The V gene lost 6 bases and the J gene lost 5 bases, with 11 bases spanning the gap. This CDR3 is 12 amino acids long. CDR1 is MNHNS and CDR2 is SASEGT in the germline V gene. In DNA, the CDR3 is TGTGCCAGCAGCGTCAATATCGACGAGCAGTACTTC. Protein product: CASSVNIDEQYF.

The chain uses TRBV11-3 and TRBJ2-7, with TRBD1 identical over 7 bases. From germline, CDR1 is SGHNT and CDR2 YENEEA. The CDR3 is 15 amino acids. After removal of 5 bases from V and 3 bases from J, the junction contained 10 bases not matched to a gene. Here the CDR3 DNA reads TGTGCCAGCAGCCCCTCCGACAGGGCAATCTACGAGCAGTACTTC. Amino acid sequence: CASSPSDRAIYEQYF. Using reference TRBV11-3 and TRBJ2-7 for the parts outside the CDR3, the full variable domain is EAGVVQSPRYKIIEKKQPVAFWCNPISGHNTLYWYLQNLGQGPELLIRYENEEAVDDSQLPKDRFSAERLKGVDSTLKIQPAELGDSAVYLCASSPSDRAIYEQYFGPGTRLTVT.

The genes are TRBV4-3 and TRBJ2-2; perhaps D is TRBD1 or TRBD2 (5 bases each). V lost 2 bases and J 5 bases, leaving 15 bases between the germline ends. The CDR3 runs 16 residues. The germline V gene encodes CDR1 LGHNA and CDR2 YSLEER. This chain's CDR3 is CASSQKPGRVTGELFF. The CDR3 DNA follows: TGCGCCAGCAGCCAAAAGCCGGGACGGGTTACCGGGGAGCTGTTTTTT.

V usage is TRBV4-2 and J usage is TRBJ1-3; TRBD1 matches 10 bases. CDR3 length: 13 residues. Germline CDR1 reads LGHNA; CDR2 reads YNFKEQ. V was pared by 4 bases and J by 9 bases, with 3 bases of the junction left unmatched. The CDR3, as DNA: TGTGCCAGCAGCCGTAGGACAGGGGGCACCATATATTTT. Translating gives CASSRRTGGTIYF.

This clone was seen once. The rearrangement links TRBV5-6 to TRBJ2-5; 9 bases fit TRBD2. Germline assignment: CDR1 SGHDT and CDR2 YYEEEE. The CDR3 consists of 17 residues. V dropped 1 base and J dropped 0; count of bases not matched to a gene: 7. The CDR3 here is CASSLTSGYDYQETQYF. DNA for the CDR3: TGTGCCAGCAGCTTGACTAGCGGGTACGACTACCAAGAGACCCAGTACTTC.

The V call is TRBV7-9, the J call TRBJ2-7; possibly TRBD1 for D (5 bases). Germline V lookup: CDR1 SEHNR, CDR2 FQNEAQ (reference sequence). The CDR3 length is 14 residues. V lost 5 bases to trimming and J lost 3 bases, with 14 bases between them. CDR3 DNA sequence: TGTGCCAGCAGCCGCGCAGGGTCCGACTACGAGCAGTACTTC. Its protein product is CASSRAGSDYEQYF.

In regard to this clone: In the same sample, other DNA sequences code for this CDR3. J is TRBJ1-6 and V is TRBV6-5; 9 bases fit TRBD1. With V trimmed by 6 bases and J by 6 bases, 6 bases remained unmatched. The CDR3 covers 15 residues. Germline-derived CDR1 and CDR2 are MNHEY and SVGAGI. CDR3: CASSRGQGINSPLHF. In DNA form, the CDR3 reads TGTGCCAGCAGCCGTGGACAGGGGATTAATTCACCCCTCCACTTT.